This T cell receptor beta chain came from a study of CD8+ T cells in alopecia areata. General study points: Sequence data from scalp samples additionally include resident alphabeta T cells of normal skin.

As concerns this clone: Antigen specificity is unknown.

As for treatment: oral pan-JAK inhibitor, 5-10 mg twice daily. This CDR3 is built from 12 residues. CDR1 is SGHAT and CDR2 is FQNNGV in the germline V gene. V lost 5 bases, J lost 4 bases, and 8 bases lay in between. Extracted from the samples, RNA was reverse transcribed into cDNA to serve as the sequencing template. Sequencing used immunoSEQ multiplex PCR; TCRdb keeps in-frame clones, though not all of them. The sample shows 150,000 to 200,000 clones, about 51% of them seen only once. The sample here was CD8+ T cells sorted from blood, taken around week 54, from a patient treated with tofacitinib. This TCR was sampled from a human donor with alopecia areata. This chain joins TRBV11-2 and TRBJ1-2; unclear D gene. The CDR3 protein is CASSPDLYGYTF. The CDR3 bases are TGTGCCAGCAGCCCTGACCTCTATGGCTACACCTTC.